This T cell receptor beta chain was found in a study of control samples from healthy donors and cancer patients. Some clones are missing from TCRdb's copy, which holds only in-frame ones; the method was immunoSEQ multiplex PCR. This table has 100,000 to 150,000 clones, more than 85% appearing once. CDR1 and CDR2 (germline): MNHEY, SMNVEV (reference sequence). This CDR3 spans 14 amino acids. V was cut by 6 bases and J by 5 bases, with 13 bases left in between. The sequenced sample was blood. This receptor was taken from a man younger than 35 in good health. The J gene is TRBJ2-2, the V gene TRBV27, with D perhaps TRBD2 (5 bases). CDR3 bases: TGTGCCAGCAGCATTTCGGGGTGGACCGGGGAGCTGTTTTTT. Amino acid sequence: CASSISGWTGELFF.